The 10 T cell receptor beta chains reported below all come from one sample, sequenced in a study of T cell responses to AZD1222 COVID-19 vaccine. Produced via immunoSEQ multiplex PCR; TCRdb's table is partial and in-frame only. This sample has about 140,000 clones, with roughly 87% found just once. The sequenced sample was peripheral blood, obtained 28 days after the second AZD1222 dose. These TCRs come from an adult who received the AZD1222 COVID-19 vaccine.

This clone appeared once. CDR3 loop: CASSGAGQAYKNHGYTF. CDR3 nucleotide sequence: TGTGCCAGTAGTGGAGCGGGACAGGCTTACAAAAACCATGGCTACACCTTC. The rearrangement uses TRBV19 and TRBJ1-2, with TRBD1 identical over 8 bases. The V and J ends lost 5 bases and 6 bases, in that order; junction bases with no gene match: 17. Germline assignment: CDR1 LNHDA and CDR2 SQIVND (reference sequence). The CDR3 has 17 residues.

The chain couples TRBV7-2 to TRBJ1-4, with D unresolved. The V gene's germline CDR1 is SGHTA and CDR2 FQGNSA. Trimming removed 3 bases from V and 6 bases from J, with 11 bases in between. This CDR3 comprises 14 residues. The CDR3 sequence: CASSFRGGDEKLFF. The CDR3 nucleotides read TGTGCCAGCAGCTTCCGGGGTGGCGATGAAAAACTGTTTTTT.

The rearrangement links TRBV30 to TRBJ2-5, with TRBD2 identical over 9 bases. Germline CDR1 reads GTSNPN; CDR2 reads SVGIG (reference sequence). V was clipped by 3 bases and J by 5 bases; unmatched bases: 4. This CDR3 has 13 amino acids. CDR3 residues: CAWRGLARETQYF. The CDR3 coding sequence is TGTGCCTGGAGGGGACTAGCTCGGGAGACCCAGTACTTC.

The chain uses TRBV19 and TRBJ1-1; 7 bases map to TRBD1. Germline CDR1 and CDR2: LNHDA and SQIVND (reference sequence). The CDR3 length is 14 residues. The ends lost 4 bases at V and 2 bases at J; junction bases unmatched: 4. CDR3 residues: CASSRQGGNTEAFF. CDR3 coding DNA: TGTGCCAGTAGTAGACAGGGTGGAAACACTGAAGCTTTCTTT.

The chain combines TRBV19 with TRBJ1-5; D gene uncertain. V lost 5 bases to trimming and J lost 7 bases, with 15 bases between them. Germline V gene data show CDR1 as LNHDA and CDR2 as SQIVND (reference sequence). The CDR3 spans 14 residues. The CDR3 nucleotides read TGTGCCAGTAGTTTTGACCTAGTATTGCAGCCCCAGCATTTT. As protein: CASSFDLVLQPQHF.

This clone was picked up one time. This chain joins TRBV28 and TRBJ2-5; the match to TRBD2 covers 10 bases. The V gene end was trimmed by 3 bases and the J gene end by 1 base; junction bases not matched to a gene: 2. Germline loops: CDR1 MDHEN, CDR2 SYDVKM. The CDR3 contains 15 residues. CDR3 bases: TGTGCCAGCAGTTTTGGACTAGCGGCCCAAGAGACCCAGTACTTC. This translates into CASSFGLAAQETQYF.

The CDR3 spells CASSLGSGFRDEQFF. In DNA form, the CDR3 reads TGTGCCAGCAGCTTAGGTAGCGGTTTTAGGGATGAGCAGTTCTTC. The rearrangement joins TRBV7-2 to TRBJ2-1; possibly TRBD2 for D (6 bases). Between the trimmed V and J ends, which lost 1 base and 8 bases, there was a span of 15 bases. Germline V gene lookup returns CDR1 SGHTA and CDR2 FQGNSA. The CDR3 spans 15 residues.

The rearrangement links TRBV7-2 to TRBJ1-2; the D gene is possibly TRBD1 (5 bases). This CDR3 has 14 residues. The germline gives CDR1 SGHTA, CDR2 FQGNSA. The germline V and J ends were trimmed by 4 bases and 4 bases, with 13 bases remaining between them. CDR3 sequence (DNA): TGTGCCAGCAGCTCCCAAGGGCAGGGCTATGGCTACACCTTC. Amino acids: CASSSQGQGYGYTF.

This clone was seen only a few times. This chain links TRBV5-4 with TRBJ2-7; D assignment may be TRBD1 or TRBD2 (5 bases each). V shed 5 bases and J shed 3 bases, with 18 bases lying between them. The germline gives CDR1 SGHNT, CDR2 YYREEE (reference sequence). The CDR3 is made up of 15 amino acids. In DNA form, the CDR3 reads TGTGCCAGCAGTTCGAGGGGTCTAGGAAACTACGAGCAGTACTTC. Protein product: CASSSRGLGNYEQYF.

The CDR3 protein is CASSFGARTEAFF. The CDR3 nucleotides are TGTGCCAGCAGTTTCGGGGCGCGGACTGAAGCTTTCTTT. The genes are TRBV27 and TRBJ1-1; a weak D match, TRBD1 (5 bases). Germline V lookup: CDR1 MNHEY, CDR2 SMNVEV (reference sequence). V was shortened by 3 bases and J by 5 bases, with 10 bases between the two germline ends. CDR3 length: 13 amino acids.